This is a list of T cell receptor beta chains from one sample in a study of blood T cell repertoires in COVID-19. Repertoires were generated with immunoSEQ multiplex PCR, while TCRdb's copy carries only in-frame clones and drops some. Here the sample spans 35,000 to 50,000 clones, about 85% being singletons. Sequenced: peripheral blood. Receptors were obtained from a human donor in a cohort sampled during active COVID-19. Each CDR3 is given with its conserved first and last residue. Clone size is given for some rows only: seen once, a few or many times, or a class if the clone is expanded.

abundance,v_gene,CDR3aa
NA,TRBV6-4,CASSGTPGTGELFF
NA,TRBV27,CASSYQLAGLTDTQYF
few,TRBV7-8,CASSLNVLSYEQYF
NA,TRBV21-1,CATEGRLAVRGELFF
few,TRBV28,CASSSDSDTQYF
NA,TRBV14,CASSQRRGVGVDGELFF
NA,TRBV5-8,CATKQGGSTEAFF
NA,TRBV20-1,CSASLFEDRGSREQYF
NA,TRBV10-1,CASSKRSLAYEQYF
NA,TRBV9,CASSPDRVGSYNEQFF
NA,TRBV6-1,CASSEAGGGVGYTF
NA,TRBV19,CASSLQGGAFF
NA,TRBV5-5,CASTPWQALVAEAFF
NA,TRBV3-1/TRBV3-2,CASSLGTGTDYGYTF
medium-sized,TRBV10-3,CAIKQASSYEQYF
NA,TRBV7-9,CASSGGYSSYEQYF
few,TRBV28,CASRETGPPDSYTF
NA,TRBV7-3,CASSLRGQGTEAFF
NA,TRBV5-1,CASSLAGAGVAYNEQFF
NA,TRBV6-5,CASSYGGRPYEQYF
NA,TRBV5-8,CASSLGVRGYEEQFF
NA,TRBV4-1,CASSQGPSYEQYF
NA,TRBV4-3,CASSRDSAEEEKLFF
NA,TRBV6-2/TRBV6-3,CASTPGGGPNTGELFF
NA,TRBV7-3,CASSLGRDYEQYF
NA,TRBV3-1/TRBV3-2,CASSFRQAGEHNEKLFF
NA,TRBV2,CARRGLAGIYNEQFF
once,TRBV5-1,CASSSGQGRTSGISTDTQYF
NA,TRBV3-1/TRBV3-2,CASSQEGGNSPLHF
few,TRBV10-3,CAISESDRAQPQHF
NA,TRBV10-3,CAIRGGGRTDTQYF
once,TRBV21-1,CASSFLNRGVDTEAFF